This TCR beta chain originates from a study of blood T cell repertoires in COVID-19. V lost 2 bases and J lost 1; bases outside the gene matches: 4. Per the germline V gene, CDR1 is KGHSH and CDR2 is LQKENI. There are 15 residues in the CDR3. This clone was seen only a few times. Clones were sequenced by immunoSEQ multiplex PCR, and TCRdb holds only the in-frame ones, with some missing. In the table there are 85,000 to 100,000 clones, about four fifths of which are singletons. The chain links TRBV18 to TRBJ1-1; TRBD1 matches at 7 bases. The receptor comes from a man older than 75 with COVID-19, enrolled during active disease. Sequenced input: peripheral blood. The CDR3 sequence: CASSPTRTGNTEAFF. CDR3 DNA: TGTGCCAGCTCACCAACGCGGACAGGGAACACTGAAGCTTTCTTT.